This T cell receptor (beta chain) appears in the sequencing data of a study of regulatory T cells in long-lasting Graves disease. CDR3 regions were amplified by Arm-PCR using iRepertoire HTBI primers to build TCR beta libraries. From the multiplex PCR reads, TCRdb called clonotypes with MiXCR, one entry per CDR3 protein. Of 550,000 to 600,000 distinct CDR3 sequences detected, 16% appear once; the ten largest clones hold around 12%. Time point specified: newly diagnosed GD, antithyroid drugs for less than 3 months. From PBMCs, RNA was extracted and then used to make the TCR library. The CDR3 is 16 residues long. Germline lookup yields CDR1 MNHEY and CDR2 SMNVEV (reference sequence). V was cut by 5 bases and J by 1 base, with 14 bases left in between. This clonotype has just a few counts. This sample also appeared in a second study, on T cells in Graves' hyperthyroidism and ophthalmopathy.

The source material was peripheral blood mononuclear cells (PBMCs), sampled at new diagnosis, from a patient treated with antithyroid drugs. This receptor was obtained from a man younger than 30 with Graves disease. The V call is TRBV27, the J call TRBJ2-2; D might be TRBD2 (5 bases). The CDR3 spells CASSPLLVKNTGELFF. As DNA, the CDR3 is TGTGCCAGCAGTCCTTTACTAGTAAAGAACACCGGGGAGCTGTTTTTT.